One and the same sample provided the 13 T cell receptor beta chains below, sequenced in a study of cytomegalovirus exposure and HLA in healthy donors (dated by TCRdb to between 2016 and 2019). To prepare the library, the immunoSEQ multiplex PCR assay was applied. For the multiplex PCR, a mixture combining 60 forward primers for TCR Vbeta segments and 13 reverse primers for TCR Jbeta segments was used. TCRdb provides this immuneACCESS table in a form limited to in-frame rearrangements. Some clones are lacking; in checked studies, under half of them reflect an unresolved V gene, and why the rest are absent is not known. The sample records around 110,000 clones, about 74% of which are singletons. Together, the top ten hold 14% of the sample. The sequenced sample was PBMCs. These receptors all stem from a woman aged 40 to 50 in good health and CMV-seropositive.

The chain carries TRBV21-1 and TRBJ1-2. TRBV21-1 is classified as a pseudogene. The CDR3 contains 12 residues. The CDR3 loop reads CASSKGVYGYTF. CDR3 in DNA: TGTGCCAGCAGCAAAGGAGTGTATGGCTACACCTTC.

CDR3 sequence reads: CASSLEGGYNEQFF. The CDR3 nucleotides are TGCGCCAGCAGCTTGGAAGGGGGCTACAATGAGCAGTTCTTC. This rearrangement joins TRBV5-1 to TRBJ2-1; D possibly corresponds to TRBD1 (6 bases). Between the trimmed V and J ends, which lost 0 bases and 3 bases, there was a span of 7 bases. From germline, CDR1 is SGHRS and CDR2 YFSETQ. The CDR3 sequence is 14 residues long. Full variable domain (missing parts from reference TRBV5-1 and TRBJ2-1): KAGVTQTPRYLIKTRGQQVTLSCSPISGHRSVSWYQQTPGQGLQFLFEYFSETQRNKGNFPGRFSGRQFSNSRSEMNVSTLELGDSALYLCASSLEGGYNEQFFGPGTRLTVL.

There are a few counts of this clone. This chain links TRBV6-5 with TRBJ1-5, with 7 bases aligning to TRBD1. J lost 0 bases, V lost 4 bases, and 6 bases had no gene match. Germline V gives CDR1 MNHEY, CDR2 SVGAGI. This CDR3 is built from 16 residues. CDR3 in DNA: TGTGCCAGCAGTTCATGGGGGACAGATAGCAATCAGCCCCAGCATTTT. Amino acid sequence: CASSSWGTDSNQPQHF.

The rearrangement uses TRBV12-5 and TRBJ1-6; 10 nucleotides line up with TRBD1. J was trimmed by 9 bases and V by 6 bases; bases with no gene match: 5. CDR1 is LGHNT, CDR2 FRNRAP, per germline. The CDR3 consists of 14 residues. In DNA, the CDR3 is TGTGCTAGTGGATCGGGACAGGGGACTTCACCCCTCCACTTT. This encodes CASGSGQGTSPLHF.

This clone was recorded once. CDR3 sequence reads: CSTGGQGNQPQHF. CDR3 DNA sequence: TGCAGCACCGGAGGGCAGGGCAATCAGCCCCAGCATTTT. The chain couples TRBV29-1 to TRBJ1-5, with D unresolved. V was clipped by 8 bases and J by 2 bases, with 13 bases between them. The CDR3 is 13 amino acids. Germline CDR1 reads SQVTM; CDR2 reads ANQGSEA.

The gene calls are TRBV7-8 and TRBJ1-5, with a tentative D call TRBD1 (6 bases). Per the germline V gene, CDR1 is SGHVS and CDR2 is FQNEAQ. The CDR3 has 17 residues. V dropped 1 base and J dropped 1 base, with 14 bases sitting between them. For the CDR3, the DNA is TGTGCCAGCAGCTTAGTGTTAGGGGGAGGGAGCAATCAGCCCCAGCATTTT. Its protein is CASSLVLGGGSNQPQHF.

This sequence joins TRBV7-8 and TRBJ1-5; 9 nucleotides line up with TRBD1. The CDR3 extends over 17 amino acids. The junction had 8 bases not matched to a gene; V was cut back by 4 bases and J by 1 base. CDR1 is SGHVS, CDR2 FQNEAQ, per germline. CDR3 region: CASSSRTGGWSNQPQHF. The CDR3 region has the DNA TGTGCCAGCAGCTCCCGTACAGGGGGCTGGAGCAATCAGCCCCAGCATTTT.

The V and J genes are TRBV2 and TRBJ1-2; no definite D call. Deletions cut 8 bases from V and 5 bases from J, with 12 bases between. This CDR3 is 12 amino acids long. Looked up from germline, CDR1 is SNHLY and CDR2 is FYNNEI. The chain's CDR3 is CASPHESYGYTF. The CDR3 nucleotides are TGTGCCAGCCCCCACGAGTCGTATGGCTACACCTTC.

The chain recombines TRBV30 with TRBJ2-2, with D perhaps TRBD2 (7 bases). V lost 3 bases and J lost 1, with 12 bases in between. Germline CDR1 GTSNPN, CDR2 SVGIG (reference sequence). The CDR3 has 15 residues. The CDR3 sequence is CAWRDGGRNTGELFF. In DNA, the CDR3 is TGTGCCTGGAGAGACGGGGGGCGGAACACCGGGGAGCTGTTTTTT.

The chain joins TRBV4-1 to TRBJ2-7, with 7 bases that match TRBD2. Trimming removed 0 bases from V and 4 bases from J; junction bases left unmatched: 9. The CDR3 consists of 16 residues. Germline-derived CDR1 and CDR2 are MGHRA and YSYEKL. The CDR3 region is CASSQETSGLTYEQYF. CDR3 nucleotide sequence: TGCGCCAGCAGCCAAGAGACTTCGGGACTAACATACGAGCAGTACTTC.

J is TRBJ2-1 and V is TRBV20-1; D is ambiguous. The V gene's germline CDR1 is DFQATT and CDR2 SNEGSKA (reference sequence). Trimming left V 5 bases short and J 7 bases short, with 9 bases between. The CDR3 spans 11 residues. For the CDR3, the DNA is TGCAGTGCTCGGTGGTTGAATGAGCAGTTCTTC. The encoded protein is CSARWLNEQFF.

The chain is built from TRBV11-1 and TRBJ1-6; D is ambiguous. The germline V gene encodes CDR1 SGHAT and CDR2 FQDESV (reference sequence). The CDR3 totals 13 residues. V gave up 3 bases and J gave up 10 bases, with 10 bases separating them. The CDR3 nucleotides are TGTGCCAGCAGCTTCGAGGGAGGGTCACCCCTCCACTTT. Its protein is CASSFEGGSPLHF.

This chain connects TRBV7-8 to TRBJ1-2; D is uncertain. Germline assignment: CDR1 SGHVS and CDR2 FQNEAQ. This CDR3 has 16 amino acids. Trimming left V 1 base short and J 5 bases short, with 17 bases between. The CDR3 region has the DNA TGTGCCAGCAGCTTAGAAGGCGGCCCGGTTCTGTATGGCTACACCTTC. The encoded protein is CASSLEGGPVLYGYTF.